Sequencing of this T cell receptor beta chain was carried out in a study of tumor-infiltrating lymphocytes in localized non-small cell lung cancer. On the study more broadly: Some samples were collected after neoadjuvant chemotherapy; smokers, never-smokers and several histologies were included. The study, taken as a whole, reports: Not all patients were TCR sequenced, owing to tissue quantity. Technical variation could not be separated from intratumor heterogeneity here.

Produced via immunoSEQ multiplex PCR; TCRdb's table is partial and in-frame only. The sample has approximately 8,700 clones, 70% to 85% seen once. CDR1 is LGHNA, CDR2 YSLEER, per germline. The CDR3 spans 16 residues. V lost 0 bases to trimming and J lost 3 bases; unmatched junction nucleotides: 5. With regard to this clone: Its antigen remains unknown. The sample carries other DNA sequences with the same CDR3.

This clonotype was sampled from a human donor with non-small cell lung cancer. V and J are TRBV4-3 and TRBJ2-3, with TRBD1 matching over 8 bases. Material: uninvolved lung tissue not adjacent to the tumor. CDR3 amino acids: CASSQDSRGRTDTQYF. The CDR3 DNA follows: TGCGCCAGCAGCCAAGATAGCAGGGGGCGGACAGATACGCAGTATTTT.